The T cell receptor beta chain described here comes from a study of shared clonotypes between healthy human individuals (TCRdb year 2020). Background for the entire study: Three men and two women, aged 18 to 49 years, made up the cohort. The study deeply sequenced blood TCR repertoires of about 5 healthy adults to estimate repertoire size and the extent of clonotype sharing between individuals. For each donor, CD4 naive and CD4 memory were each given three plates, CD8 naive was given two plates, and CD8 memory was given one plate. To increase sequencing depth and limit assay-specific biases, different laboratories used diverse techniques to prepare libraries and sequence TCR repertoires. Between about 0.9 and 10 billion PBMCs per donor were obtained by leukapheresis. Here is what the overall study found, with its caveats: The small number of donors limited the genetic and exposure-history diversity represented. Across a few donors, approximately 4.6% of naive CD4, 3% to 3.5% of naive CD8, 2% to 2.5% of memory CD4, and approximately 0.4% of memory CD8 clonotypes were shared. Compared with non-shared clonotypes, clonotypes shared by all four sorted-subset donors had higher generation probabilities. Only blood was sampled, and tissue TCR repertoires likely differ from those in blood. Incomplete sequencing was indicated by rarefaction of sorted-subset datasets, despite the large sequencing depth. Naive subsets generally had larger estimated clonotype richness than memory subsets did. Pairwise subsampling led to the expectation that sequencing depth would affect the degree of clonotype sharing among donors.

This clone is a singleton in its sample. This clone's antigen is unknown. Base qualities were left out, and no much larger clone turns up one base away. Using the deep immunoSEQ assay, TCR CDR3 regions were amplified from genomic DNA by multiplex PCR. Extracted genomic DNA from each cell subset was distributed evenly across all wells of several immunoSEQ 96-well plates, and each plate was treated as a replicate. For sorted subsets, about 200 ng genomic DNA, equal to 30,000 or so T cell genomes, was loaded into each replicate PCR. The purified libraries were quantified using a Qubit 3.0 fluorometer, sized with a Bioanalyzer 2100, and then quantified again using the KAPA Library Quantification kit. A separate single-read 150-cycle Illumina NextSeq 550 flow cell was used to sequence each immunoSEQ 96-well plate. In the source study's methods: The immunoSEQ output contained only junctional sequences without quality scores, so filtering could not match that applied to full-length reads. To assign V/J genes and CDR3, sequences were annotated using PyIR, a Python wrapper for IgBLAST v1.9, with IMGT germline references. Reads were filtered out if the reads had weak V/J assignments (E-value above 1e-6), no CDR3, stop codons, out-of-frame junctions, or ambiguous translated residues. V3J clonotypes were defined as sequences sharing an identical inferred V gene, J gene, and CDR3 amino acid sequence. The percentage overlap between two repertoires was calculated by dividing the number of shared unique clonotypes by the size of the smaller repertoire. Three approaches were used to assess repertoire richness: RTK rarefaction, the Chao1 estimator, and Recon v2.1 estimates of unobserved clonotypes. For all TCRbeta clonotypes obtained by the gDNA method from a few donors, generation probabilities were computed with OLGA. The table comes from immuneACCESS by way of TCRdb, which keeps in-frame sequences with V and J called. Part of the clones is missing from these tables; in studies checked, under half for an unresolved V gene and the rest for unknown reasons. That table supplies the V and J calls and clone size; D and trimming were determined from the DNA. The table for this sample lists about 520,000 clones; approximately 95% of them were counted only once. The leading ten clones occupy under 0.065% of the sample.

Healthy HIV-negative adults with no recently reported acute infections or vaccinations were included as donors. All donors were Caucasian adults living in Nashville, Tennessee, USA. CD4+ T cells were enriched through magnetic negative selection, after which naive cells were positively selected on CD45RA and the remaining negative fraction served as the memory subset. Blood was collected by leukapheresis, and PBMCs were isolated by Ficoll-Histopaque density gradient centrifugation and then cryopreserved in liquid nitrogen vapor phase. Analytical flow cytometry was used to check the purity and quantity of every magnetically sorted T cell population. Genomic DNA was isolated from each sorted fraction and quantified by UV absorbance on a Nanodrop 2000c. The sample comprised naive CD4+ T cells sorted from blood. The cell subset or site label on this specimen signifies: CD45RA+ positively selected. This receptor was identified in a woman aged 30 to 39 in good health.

CDR3 reads: CASKGSGGYFLTGELFF. The nucleotide sequence is TGTGCCAGTAAGGGCTCAGGGGGCTACTTCCTCACCGGGGAGCTGTTTTTT. This chain joins TRBV19 to TRBJ2-2; 8 central nucleotides agree with TRBD1. Reading the germline V gene (reference sequence) gives CDR1 LNHDA and CDR2 SQIVND. V is cut back by 7 bases and J by 4 bases, with 14 bases in the junction unmatched. Including cysteine and phenylalanine, the CDR3 has 17 amino acids. Of all the DNA, just the CDR3 is kept, 51 bases in frame from base 1. With all but the CDR3 taken from the reference TRBV19 and TRBJ2-2 genes, the full variable domain is: DGGITQSPKYLFRKEGQNVTLSCEQNLNHDAMYWYRQDPGQGLRLIYYSQIVNDFQKGDIAEGYSVSREKKESFPLTVTSAQKNPTAFYLCASKGSGGYFLTGELFFGEGSRLTVL.